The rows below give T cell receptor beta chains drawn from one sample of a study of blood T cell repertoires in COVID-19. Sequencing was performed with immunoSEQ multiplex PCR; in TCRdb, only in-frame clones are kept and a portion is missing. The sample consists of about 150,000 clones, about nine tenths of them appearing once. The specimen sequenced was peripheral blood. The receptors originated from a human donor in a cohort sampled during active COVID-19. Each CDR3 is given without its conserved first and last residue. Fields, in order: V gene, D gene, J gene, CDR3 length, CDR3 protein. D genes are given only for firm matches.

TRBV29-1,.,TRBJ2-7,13,SVEGVEGKRYEQY
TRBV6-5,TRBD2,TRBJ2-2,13,ASKRLAGVTGELF
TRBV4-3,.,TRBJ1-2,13,ASSQESRRGYGYT
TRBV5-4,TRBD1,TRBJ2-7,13,ASSPWTGGNYEQY
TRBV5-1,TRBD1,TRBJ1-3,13,ASSLGQGEGNTIY
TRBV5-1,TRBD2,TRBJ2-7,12,ASSFRAGANEQY
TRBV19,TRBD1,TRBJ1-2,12,ASSPTGDRNGYT
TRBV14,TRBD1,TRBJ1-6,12,ASSHPDRQSPLH
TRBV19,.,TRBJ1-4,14,ASSINSIATNEKLF
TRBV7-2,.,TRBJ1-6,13,ASSSRRGNNSPLH
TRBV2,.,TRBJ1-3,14,ASREGRSILGNTIY
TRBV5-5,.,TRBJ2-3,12,ASSPGTPTDTQY
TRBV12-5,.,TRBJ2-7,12,ASGLATVFYEQY
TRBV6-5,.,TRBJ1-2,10,ASRDSYYGYT
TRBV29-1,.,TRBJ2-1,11,SCRGGTNNEQF
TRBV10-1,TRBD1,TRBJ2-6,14,ASSESDRAGANVLT
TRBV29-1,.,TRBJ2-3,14,TPHLGDTSRGDTQY
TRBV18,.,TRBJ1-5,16,ASSPERRQSYSNQPQH
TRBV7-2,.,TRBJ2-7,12,ASSLAGSSYEQY
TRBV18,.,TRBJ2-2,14,ASSPRASRFTGELF
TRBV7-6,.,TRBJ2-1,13,ASRPDRTLGNEQF
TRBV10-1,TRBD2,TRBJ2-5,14,ASSAGTSGNQETQY
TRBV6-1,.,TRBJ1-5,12,ASSDREGNQPQH
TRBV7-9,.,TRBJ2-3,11,ASSLARGGTQY
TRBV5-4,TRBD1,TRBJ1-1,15,ASSLGGTGVSNTEAF
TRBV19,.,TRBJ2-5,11,ASSMAGSETQY
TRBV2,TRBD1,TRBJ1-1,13,ASSGHETGLSEAF
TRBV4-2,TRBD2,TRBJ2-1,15,ASSPGGLAVASGEQF
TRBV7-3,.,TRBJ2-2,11,ASSFSVAGELF
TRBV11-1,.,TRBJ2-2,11,ASSPLRTGELF
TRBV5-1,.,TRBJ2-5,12,ASSLASVQETQY
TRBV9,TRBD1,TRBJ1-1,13,ASSVVQGANTEAF
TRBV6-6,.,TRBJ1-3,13,ASSPSGGSGNTIY
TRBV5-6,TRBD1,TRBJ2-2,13,ASSRDRGSTGELF
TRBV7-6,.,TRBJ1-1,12,ASSGGGGRTEAF
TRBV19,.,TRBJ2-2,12,ASSISRNTGELF
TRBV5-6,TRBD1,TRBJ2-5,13,ASSRGTGALRTQY
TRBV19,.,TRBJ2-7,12,ASSIGGLSYEQY
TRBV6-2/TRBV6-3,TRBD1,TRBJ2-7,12,ASSLRTGPYEQY
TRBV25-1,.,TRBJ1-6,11,ASLGGGSSPLH
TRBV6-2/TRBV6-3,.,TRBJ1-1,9,ASSSFTEAF
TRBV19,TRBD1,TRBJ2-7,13,ASSTDRRSSYEQY
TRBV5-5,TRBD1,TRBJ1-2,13,ASSLGARGQGGYT